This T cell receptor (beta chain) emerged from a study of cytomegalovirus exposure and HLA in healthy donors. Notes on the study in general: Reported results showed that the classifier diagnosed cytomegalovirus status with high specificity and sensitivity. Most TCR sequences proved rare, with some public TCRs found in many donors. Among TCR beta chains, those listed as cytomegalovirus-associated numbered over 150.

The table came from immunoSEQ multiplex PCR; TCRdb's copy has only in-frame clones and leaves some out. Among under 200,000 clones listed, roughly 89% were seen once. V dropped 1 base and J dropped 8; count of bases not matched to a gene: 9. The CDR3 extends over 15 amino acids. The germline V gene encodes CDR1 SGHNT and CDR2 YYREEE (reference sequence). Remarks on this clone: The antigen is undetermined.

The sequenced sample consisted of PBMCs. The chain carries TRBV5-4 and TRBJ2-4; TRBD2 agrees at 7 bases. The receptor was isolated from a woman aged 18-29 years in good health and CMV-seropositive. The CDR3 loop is CASSLKSGEGHIQYF. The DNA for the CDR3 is TGTGCCAGCAGCTTGAAAAGCGGGGAAGGGCACATTCAGTACTTC.